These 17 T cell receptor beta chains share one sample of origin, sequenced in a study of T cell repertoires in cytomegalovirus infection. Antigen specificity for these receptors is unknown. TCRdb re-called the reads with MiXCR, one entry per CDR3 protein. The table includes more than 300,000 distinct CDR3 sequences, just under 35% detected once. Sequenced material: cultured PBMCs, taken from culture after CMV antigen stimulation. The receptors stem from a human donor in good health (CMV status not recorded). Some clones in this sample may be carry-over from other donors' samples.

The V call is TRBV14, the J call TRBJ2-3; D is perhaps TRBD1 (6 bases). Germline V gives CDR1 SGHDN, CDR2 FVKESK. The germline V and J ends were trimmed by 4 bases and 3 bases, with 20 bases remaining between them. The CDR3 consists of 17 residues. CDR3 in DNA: TGTGCCAGCAGCCCAACCCAGGGGTATAGTGGAACAGATACGCAGTATTTT. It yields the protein CASSPTQGYSGTDTQYF. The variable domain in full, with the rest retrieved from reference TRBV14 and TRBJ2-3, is EAGVTQFPSHSVIEKGQTVTLRCDPISGHDNLYWYRRVMGKEIKFLLHFVKESKQDESGMPNNRFLAERTGGTYSTLKVQPAELEDSGVYFCASSPTQGYSGTDTQYFGPGTRLTVL.

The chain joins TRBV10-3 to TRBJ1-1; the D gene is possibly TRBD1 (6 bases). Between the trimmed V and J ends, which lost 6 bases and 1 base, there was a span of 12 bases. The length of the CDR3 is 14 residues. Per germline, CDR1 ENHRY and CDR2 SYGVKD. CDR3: CAISKSTGNTEAFF. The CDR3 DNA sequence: TGTGCCATCAGCAAATCGACAGGGAACACTGAAGCTTTCTTT.

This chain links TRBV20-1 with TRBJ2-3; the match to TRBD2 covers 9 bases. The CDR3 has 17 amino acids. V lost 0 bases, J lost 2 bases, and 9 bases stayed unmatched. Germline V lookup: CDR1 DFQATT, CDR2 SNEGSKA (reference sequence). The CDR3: CSARDRRAGGYTDTQYF. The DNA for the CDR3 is TGCAGTGCTAGAGATCGAAGAGCGGGAGGTTACACAGATACGCAGTATTTT.

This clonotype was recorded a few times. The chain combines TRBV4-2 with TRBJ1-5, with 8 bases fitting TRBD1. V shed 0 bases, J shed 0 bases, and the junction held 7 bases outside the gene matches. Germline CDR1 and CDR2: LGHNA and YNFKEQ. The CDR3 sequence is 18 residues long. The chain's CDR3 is CASSQDGQGFYSNQPQHF. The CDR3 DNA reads TGTGCCAGCAGCCAAGATGGACAGGGATTCTATAGCAATCAGCCCCAGCATTTT.

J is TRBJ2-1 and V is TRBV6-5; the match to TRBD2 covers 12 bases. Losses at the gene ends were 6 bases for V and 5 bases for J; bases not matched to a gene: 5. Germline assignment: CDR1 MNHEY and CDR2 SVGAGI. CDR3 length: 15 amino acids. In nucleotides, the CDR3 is TGTGCCAGCAGGGAGACTAGCGGGAGAAACAATGAGCAGTTCTTC. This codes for CASRETSGRNNEQFF.

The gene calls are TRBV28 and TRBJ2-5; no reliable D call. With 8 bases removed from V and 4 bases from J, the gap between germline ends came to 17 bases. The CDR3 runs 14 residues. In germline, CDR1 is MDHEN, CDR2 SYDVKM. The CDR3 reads CASGLPLTGETQYF. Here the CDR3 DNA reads TGTGCCAGCGGCCTGCCTTTGACCGGAGAGACCCAGTACTTC.

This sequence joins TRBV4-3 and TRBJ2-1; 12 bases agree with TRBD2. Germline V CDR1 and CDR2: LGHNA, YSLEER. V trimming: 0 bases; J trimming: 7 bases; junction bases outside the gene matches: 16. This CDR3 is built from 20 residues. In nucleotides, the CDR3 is TGCGCCAGCAGCCAAGACGGGACTAGCGGGCCGTCCGTGGGGGGGAATGAGCAGTTCTTC. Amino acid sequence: CASSQDGTSGPSVGGNEQFF.

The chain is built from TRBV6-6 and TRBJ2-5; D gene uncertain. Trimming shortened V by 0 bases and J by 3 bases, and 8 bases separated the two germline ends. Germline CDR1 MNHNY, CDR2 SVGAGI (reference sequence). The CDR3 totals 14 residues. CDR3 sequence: CASSYSGLKETQYF. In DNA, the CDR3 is TGTGCCAGCAGTTACTCTGGTCTCAAAGAGACCCAGTACTTC.

The CDR3 DNA follows: TGCAGTGCTAGAGGTCGGGCTATTGGAAACACCATATATTTT. Amino acid sequence: CSARGRAIGNTIYF. This chain connects TRBV20-1 to TRBJ1-3; no firm D call. The CDR3 is 14 residues long. Deletions cut 1 base from V and 3 bases from J, with 10 bases between. Germline V lookup: CDR1 DFQATT, CDR2 SNEGSKA (reference sequence).

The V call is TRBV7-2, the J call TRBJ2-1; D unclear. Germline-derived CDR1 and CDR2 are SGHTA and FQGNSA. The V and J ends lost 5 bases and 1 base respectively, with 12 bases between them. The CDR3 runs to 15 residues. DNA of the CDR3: TGTGCCAGCAGCCCTCTGGCGCAATCCTACAATGAGCAGTTCTTC. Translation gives CASSPLAQSYNEQFF.

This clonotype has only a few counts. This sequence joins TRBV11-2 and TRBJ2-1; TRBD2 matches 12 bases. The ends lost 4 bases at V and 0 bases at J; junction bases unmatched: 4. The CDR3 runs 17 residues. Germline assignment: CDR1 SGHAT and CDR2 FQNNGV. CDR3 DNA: TGTGCCAGCAGCTCCCCGGGACTAGCGGGCTCCTACAATGAGCAGTTCTTC. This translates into CASSSPGLAGSYNEQFF.

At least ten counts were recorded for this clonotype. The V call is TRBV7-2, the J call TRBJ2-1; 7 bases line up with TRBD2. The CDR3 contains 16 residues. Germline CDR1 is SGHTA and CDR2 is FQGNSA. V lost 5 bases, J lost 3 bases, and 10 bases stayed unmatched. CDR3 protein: CASSLSRLASYNEQFF. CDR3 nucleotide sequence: TGTGCCAGCAGCCTATCAAGACTAGCCAGCTACAATGAGCAGTTCTTC.

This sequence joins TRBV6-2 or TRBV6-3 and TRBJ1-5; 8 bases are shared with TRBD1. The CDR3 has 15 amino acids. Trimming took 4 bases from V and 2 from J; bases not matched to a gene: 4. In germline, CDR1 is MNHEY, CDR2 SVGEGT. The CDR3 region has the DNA TGTGCCAGCAGTTTCGACAGGGGTGGCAATCAGCCCCAGCATTTT. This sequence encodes CASSFDRGGNQPQHF.

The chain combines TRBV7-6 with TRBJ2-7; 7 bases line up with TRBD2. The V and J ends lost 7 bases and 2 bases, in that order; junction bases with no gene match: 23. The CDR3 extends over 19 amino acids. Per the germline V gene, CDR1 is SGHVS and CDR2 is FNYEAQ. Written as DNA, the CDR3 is TGTGCCAGCACCTCTACCCCACTATCCTCTAGCGGCTATGCCTACGAGCAGTACTTC. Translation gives CASTSTPLSSSGYAYEQYF.

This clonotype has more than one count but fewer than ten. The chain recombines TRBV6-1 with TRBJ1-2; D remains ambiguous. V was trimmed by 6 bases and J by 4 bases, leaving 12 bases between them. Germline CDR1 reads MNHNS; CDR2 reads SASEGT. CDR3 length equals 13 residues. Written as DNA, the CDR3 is TGTGCCAGCAGGAGAACAGCGGGCTATGGCTACACCTTC. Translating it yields CASRRTAGYGYTF.

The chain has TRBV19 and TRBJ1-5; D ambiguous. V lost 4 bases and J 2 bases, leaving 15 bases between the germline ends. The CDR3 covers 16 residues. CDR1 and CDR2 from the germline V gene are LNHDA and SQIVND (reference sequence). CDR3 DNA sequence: TGTGCCAGTAGTACCCAACTAATGGTGGGCAATCAGCCCCAGCATTTT. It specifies CASSTQLMVGNQPQHF.

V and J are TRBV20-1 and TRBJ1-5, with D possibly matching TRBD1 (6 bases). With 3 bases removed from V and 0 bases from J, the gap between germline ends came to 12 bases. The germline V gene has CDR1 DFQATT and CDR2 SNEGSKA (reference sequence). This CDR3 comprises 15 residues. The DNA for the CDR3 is TGCAGTGCTAGCGGGGGGCCTTATAGCAATCAGCCCCAGCATTTT. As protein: CSASGGPYSNQPQHF.